This T cell receptor (beta chain) was captured in a study of beta chain features in type 1 diabetes. Study-wide results and caveats: Fewer junction insertions and more nucleotide deletions appeared in type 1 diabetes patients. Type 1 diabetes patients showed a moderate but significant shortening of TCRB CDR3s in all four CD4+ subsets. For TCRB rearrangement, an influence of HLA type remained unresolved here.

Expressed TCRB transcripts were sequenced because the entire RNA isolate underwent reverse transcription. Repertoires were generated with immunoSEQ multiplex PCR, while TCRdb's copy carries only in-frame clones and drops some. This table has about 130,000 clones, roughly a tenth appearing once. This clone has just a few counts. Its matching antigen is unknown. Source material: central memory CD4+ T cells from blood. This clonotype originated in a man between 18 and 29 years old in good health.

CDR3 nucleotide sequence: TGTGCCAGCAGCTTACAGGGCTCTGGAAACACCATATATTTT. It encodes CASSLQGSGNTIYF. The chain is built from TRBV11-2 and TRBJ1-3, with a weak D call TRBD1 (5 bases). CDR3 size: 14 residues. The V and J ends lost 2 bases and 0 bases respectively, with 5 bases between them. Germline V gene lookup returns CDR1 SGHAT and CDR2 FQNNGV.